This T cell receptor beta chain appears in the sequencing data of a study of CD8+CD57+ T cells in acquired aplastic anemia. Study details: Isolated CD4+ and CD8+ cells, once sorted, yielded DNA averaging roughly 3.4 ug.

General observations from the study: No significant patient-versus-control difference appeared in CD8+ Simpson's diversity. Patients and controls had in common fewer than 30 CD8+ CDR3 sequences.

The sequenced patients had an expansion of CD8+CD57+ cells seen by flow cytometry. Germline assignment: CDR1 LNHNV and CDR2 YYDKDF (reference sequence). The CDR3 spans 16 residues. V gave up 5 bases and J gave up 2 bases; unmatched junction bases: 6. It was genomic DNA that served as the template for profiling TCR beta VDJ and CDR3. TCRdb analysed the reads with MiXCR anew, one entry per CDR3 protein. The sample lists about 160,000 distinct CDR3 sequences, more than 40% occurring once. Points on this clonotype: Its antigen is not identified.

Material for sequencing was sorted CD4+, CD8+, or CD8+CD57+ T cells (not recorded which) from PBMCs. This receptor was identified in a human donor with aplastic anemia. The rearrangement joins TRBV15 to TRBJ1-4, with TRBD1 matching over 9 bases. The CDR3 DNA follows: TGTGCCACCAGCCGATTTACAGGGGGCACTAATGAAAAACTGTTTTTT. The encoded protein is CATSRFTGGTNEKLFF.